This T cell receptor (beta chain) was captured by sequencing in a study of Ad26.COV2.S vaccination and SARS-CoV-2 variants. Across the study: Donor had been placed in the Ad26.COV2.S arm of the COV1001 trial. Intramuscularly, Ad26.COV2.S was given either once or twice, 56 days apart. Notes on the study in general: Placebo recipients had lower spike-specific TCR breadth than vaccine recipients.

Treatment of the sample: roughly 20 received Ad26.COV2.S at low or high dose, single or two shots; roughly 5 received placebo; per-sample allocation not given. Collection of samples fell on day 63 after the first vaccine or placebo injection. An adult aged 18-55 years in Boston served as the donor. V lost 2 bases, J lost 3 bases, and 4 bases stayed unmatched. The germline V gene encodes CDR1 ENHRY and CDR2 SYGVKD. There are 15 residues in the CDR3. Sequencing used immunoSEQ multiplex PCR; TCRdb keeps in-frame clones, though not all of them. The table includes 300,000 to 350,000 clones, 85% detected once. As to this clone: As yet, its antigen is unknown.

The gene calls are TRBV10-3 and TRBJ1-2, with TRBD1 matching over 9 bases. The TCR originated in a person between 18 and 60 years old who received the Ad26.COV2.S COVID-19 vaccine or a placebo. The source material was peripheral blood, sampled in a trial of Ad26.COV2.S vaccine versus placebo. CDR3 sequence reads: CAISEGTGIDYGYTF. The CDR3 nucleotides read TGTGCCATCAGTGAGGGGACAGGGATAGACTATGGCTACACCTTC.